The clone carrying this T cell receptor (beta chain) was detected ten times or more. Its antigen is unidentified. These data come from a study of T-cell reconstitution after alpha-beta-depleted transplantation in children. Notes on the study in general: Once a year had passed after transplant, T-cell counts and diversity came mostly from newly produced T cells.

The CDR3 has 13 residues. Trimming shortened V by 6 bases and J by 5 bases, and 11 bases separated the two germline ends. Germline V gene sequence: CDR1 KGHDR, CDR2 SFDVKD. Preparation of the TCRbeta library used unique molecular identifiers. TCRdb re-called the PCR reads through MiXCR, storing one row per CDR3 protein. The top ten clones hold around 38% of a sample with fewer than 35,000 distinct CDR3 sequences, roughly a sixth of them seen once. The receptor was isolated from a male patient aged 2 to 9 who had a stem cell transplant for acute lymphoblastic leukemia, so the T cells may come from the graft donor. The chain uses TRBV24-1 and TRBJ2-3; D uncertain. Material: PBMCs, mostly from graft donor cells, obtained 60 days after TCRalphabeta/CD19-depleted stem cell transplant. CDR3 region: CATSTRTRDTQYF. Written as DNA, the CDR3 is TGTGCCACCAGTACAAGGACGAGAGATACGCAGTATTTT.